This T cell receptor beta chain was retrieved from a study of T-cell reconstitution after alpha-beta-depleted transplantation in children. Germline CDR1 is LGHDT and CDR2 is YNNKEL (reference sequence). The CDR3 is 13 residues long. Trimming left V 3 bases short and J 5 bases short, with 7 bases between. This clonotype was recorded many times. Unique molecular identifiers featured in how the TCRbeta library was prepared. TCRdb re-analysed the PCR reads in MiXCR, keeping a single row per CDR3 protein. The sample carries some 260,000 distinct CDR3 sequences, 24% recorded once. The chain is built from TRBV3-1 and TRBJ1-4, with D unresolved. The source material was PBMCs, mostly from graft donor cells, sampled 360 days after TCRalphabeta/CD19-depleted stem cell transplant. This sequence originates from a female patient aged 2 to 10 who had a stem cell transplant for congenital amegakaryocytic thrombocytopenia, so the T cells may come from the graft donor. In DNA, the CDR3 is TGTGCCAGCAGCCAGGACCTCAATGAAAAACTGTTTTTT. This translates into CASSQDLNEKLFF.